This T cell receptor (beta chain) was documented in a study of graft-versus-host responses after intestinal transplantation (TCRdb year 2021). Describing the broader study: The transplants that recipients received were multivisceral, liver-intestinal, or isolated intestinal. To identify alloreactive clones, pre-transplant mixed lymphocyte reaction products were sequenced and compared with unstimulated pre-transplant donor and recipient T cells. Donor T cell macrochimerism was defined as a peak of at least 4% donor T cells among recipient peripheral blood mononuclear cells. A cohort of 24 intestinal transplant recipients, including one retransplant, was enrolled, and a few patients lacking pretransplant specimens were excluded. After intestinal transplantation, graft-versus-host and host-versus-graft alloreactive T cell clones were followed in the graft, circulation and bone marrow using bulk TCR-beta CDR3 sequencing. Instead of going to the commercial service, samples from a few later patients were sequenced in-house on an Illumina MiSeq and processed with MiXCR. Anti-thymocyte globulin induction was given to all recipients, followed by maintenance tacrolimus and steroids for 2 to 3 years. Broader findings and caveats from the paper: The conclusions were limited by the relatively low number and heterogeneity of the intestinal transplant patients. Early after transplant, declines in HvG clones were associated with peak levels of circulating GvH clones. GvH clones were detected in recipient bone marrow, and some appeared earlier in ileal mucosa or blood, consistent with an intestinal mucosal origin. Patients with donor T cell macrochimerism had high GvH to HvG T cell clonal ratios in their allografts.

The library relied on the immunoSEQ multiplex PCR assay. For most patients, high-throughput TCR-beta CDR3 sequencing of genomic DNA was performed by Adaptive Biotechnologies. Under the source paper's analysis protocol: TCR sequencing data for more than 15 patients were retrieved from Adaptive's ImmunoSEQ software; a few other patients were processed with MiXCR and VDJtools. CDR3 nucleotide sequences shared between donor and recipient were removed because their origin could not be assigned. To be classed as alloreactive, a clone needed at least 2-fold expansion over unstimulated cells and a minimum CFSE-low frequency of 0.002% (template counts) or 0.001% (read counts). A clone was considered mappable if detected in the sequenced pre-transplant spleen, lymph node, or MLR CFSE-low populations of the donor or recipient. Cumulative frequency of alloreactive clones was calculated as a percentage of all sequences weighted by copy number. TCRdb took this table from immuneACCESS and kept in-frame rearrangements with V and J called. Such tables lack part of the clones; where checked against another copy, unresolved V genes explain under half of the gap, and the rest is unexplained. V and J calls plus clone size are reproduced from that table; the DNA served to infer D and trimming. This sample holds 60,000 to 75,000 clones; approximately 91% were observed only once. Over 1.5% of the sample goes to the ten largest clones.

Intraepithelial and lamina propria lymphocytes were isolated from graft specimens using dithiothreitol, EDTA incubations and collagenase D digestion. Bulk TCR-beta sequencing was performed on serial intestinal graft biopsy specimens collected as late as 600 days after transplant. Deletion took 6 bases off V and 4 bases off J, with a span of 12 bases between the germline ends. Taken from the germline V gene, the CDR1 and CDR2 loops are MDHEN and SYDVKM. The CDR3 starts with the cysteine, ends with the phenylalanine, and has 13 residues. The retained sequence is limited to the CDR3, 39 bases, with the frame set at the first base. For this clone: Its antigen is currently not known. No quality values exist for individual bases; no much larger clone is one base distant.

The sample consisted of ileum tissue, taken approximately 370 days after transplant. This sequence uses TRBV28 and TRBJ1-2; the D gene is perhaps TRBD1, on 6 matching bases. This TCR derives from a human patient who received an intestinal transplant, so some T cells may come from the graft donor. The nucleotide sequence reads TGTGCCAGCAGAGCACAGGGAGGCTATGGCTACACCTTC. Protein translation: CASRAQGGYGYTF.